The clone carrying this TCR beta chain has more than one count but fewer than ten. Its matching antigen is unknown. Unique molecular identifiers had been added to the TCR beta cDNA libraries. TCRdb re-called the PCR reads through MiXCR, storing one row per CDR3 protein. The data show about 620,000 distinct CDR3 sequences, roughly 45% seen once. Trimming pared 7 bases from V and 7 bases from J, leaving 23 bases between. The germline gives CDR1 ENHRY, CDR2 SYGVKD. This CDR3 spans 16 amino acids. This sample was taken from a study of post-analysis software for immune sequencing data. General study results and limits: In patients, roughly 5 TRBV segments were more frequent than in controls, with TRBV5-6, TRBV5-1 and TRBV20-1 among them.

The source material was blood. The genes are TRBV10-3 and TRBJ2-1; D may be TRBD1 (5 bases). The TCR sequence derives from a girl between 10 and 17 years old with multiple sclerosis. The DNA for the CDR3 is TGTGCCATCAATGACCCTAGGGAAGAAAAGGGGAATGAGCAGTTCTTC. It is translated as CAINDPREEKGNEQFF.